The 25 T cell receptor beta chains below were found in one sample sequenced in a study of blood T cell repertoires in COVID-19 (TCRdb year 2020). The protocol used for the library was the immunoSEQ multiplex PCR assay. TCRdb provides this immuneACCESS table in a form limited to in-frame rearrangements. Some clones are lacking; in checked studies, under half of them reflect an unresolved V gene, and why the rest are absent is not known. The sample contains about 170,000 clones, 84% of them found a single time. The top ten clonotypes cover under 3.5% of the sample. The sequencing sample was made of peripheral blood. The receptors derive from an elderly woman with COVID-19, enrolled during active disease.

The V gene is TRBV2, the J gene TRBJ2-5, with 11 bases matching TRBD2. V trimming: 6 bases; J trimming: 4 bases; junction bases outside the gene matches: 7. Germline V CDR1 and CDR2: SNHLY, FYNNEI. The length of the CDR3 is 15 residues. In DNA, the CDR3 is TGTGCCAGCAGGGTTAGCGGGGGGGCCCGAGAGACCCAGTACTTC. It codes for CASRVSGGARETQYF.

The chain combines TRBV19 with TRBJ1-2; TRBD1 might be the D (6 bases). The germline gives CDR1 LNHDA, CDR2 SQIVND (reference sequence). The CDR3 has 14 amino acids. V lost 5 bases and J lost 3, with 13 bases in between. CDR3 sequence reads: CASSLQGYDYGYTF. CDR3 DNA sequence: TGTGCCAGTAGTTTACAGGGTTACGACTATGGCTACACCTTC.

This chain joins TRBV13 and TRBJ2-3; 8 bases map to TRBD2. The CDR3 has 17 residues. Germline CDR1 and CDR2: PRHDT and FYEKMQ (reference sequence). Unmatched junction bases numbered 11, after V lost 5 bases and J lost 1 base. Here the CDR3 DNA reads TGTGCCAGCAGCGGCCCGGGACTAGGCAAACGCACAGATACGCAGTATTTT. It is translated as CASSGPGLGKRTDTQYF.

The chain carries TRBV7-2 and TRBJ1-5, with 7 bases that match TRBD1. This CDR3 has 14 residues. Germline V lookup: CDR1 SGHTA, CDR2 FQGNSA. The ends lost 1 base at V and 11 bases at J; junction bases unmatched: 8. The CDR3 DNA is TGTGCCAGCAGCTTAGACACAGCACAGGGGACCCAGCATTTT. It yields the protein CASSLDTAQGTQHF.

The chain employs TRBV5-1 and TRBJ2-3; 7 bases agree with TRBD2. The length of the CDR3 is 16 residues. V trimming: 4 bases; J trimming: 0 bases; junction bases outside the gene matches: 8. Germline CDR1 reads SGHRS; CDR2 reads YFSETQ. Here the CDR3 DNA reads TGCGCCAGCAGCCCTCCCCTAGCGGCTAGCACAGATACGCAGTATTTT. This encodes CASSPPLAASTDTQYF. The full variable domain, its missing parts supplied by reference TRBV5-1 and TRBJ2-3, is KAGVTQTPRYLIKTRGQQVTLSCSPISGHRSVSWYQQTPGQGLQFLFEYFSETQRNKGNFPGRFSGRQFSNSRSEMNVSTLELGDSALYLCASSPPLAASTDTQYFGPGTRLTVL.

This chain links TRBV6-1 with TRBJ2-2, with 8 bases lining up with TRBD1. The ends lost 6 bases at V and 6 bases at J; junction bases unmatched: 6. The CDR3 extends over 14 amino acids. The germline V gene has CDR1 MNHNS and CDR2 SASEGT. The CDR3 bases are TGTGCCAGCAGCCAAGACAGGGGATCCGGGGAGCTGTTTTTT. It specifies CASSQDRGSGELFF.

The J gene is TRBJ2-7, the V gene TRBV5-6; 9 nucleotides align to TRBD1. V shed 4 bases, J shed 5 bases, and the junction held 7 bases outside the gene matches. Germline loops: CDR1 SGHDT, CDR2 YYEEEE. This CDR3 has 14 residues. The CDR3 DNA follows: TGTGCCAGCAGCCCTAGACAGGGGGGCCACGAGCAGTACTTC. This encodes CASSPRQGGHEQYF.

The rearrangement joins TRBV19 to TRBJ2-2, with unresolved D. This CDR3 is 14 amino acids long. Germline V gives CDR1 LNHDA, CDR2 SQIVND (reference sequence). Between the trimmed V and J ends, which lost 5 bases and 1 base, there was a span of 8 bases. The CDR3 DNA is TGTGCCAGTAGTGGTCAGATGAACACCGGGGAGCTGTTTTTT. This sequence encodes CASSGQMNTGELFF.

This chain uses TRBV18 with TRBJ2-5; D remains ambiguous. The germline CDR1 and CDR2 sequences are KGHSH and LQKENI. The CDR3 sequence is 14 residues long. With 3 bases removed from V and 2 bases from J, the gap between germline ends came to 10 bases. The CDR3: CASSPLNAQETQYF. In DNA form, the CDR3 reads TGTGCCAGCTCACCGTTGAACGCGCAAGAGACCCAGTACTTC.

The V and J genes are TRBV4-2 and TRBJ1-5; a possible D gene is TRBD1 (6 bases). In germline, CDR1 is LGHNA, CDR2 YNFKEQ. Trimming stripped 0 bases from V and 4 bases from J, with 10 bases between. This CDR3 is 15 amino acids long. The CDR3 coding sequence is TGTGCCAGCAGCCAAGAACCAGGGGCAAATCAGCCCCAGCATTTT. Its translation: CASSQEPGANQPQHF.

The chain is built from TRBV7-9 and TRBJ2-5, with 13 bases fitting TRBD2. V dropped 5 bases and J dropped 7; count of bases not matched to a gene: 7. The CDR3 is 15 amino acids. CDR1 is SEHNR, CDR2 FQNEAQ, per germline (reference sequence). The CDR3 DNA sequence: TGTGCCAGCAGCGGACTAGCGGGAGCCGCGGGGACCCAGTACTTC. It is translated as CASSGLAGAAGTQYF.

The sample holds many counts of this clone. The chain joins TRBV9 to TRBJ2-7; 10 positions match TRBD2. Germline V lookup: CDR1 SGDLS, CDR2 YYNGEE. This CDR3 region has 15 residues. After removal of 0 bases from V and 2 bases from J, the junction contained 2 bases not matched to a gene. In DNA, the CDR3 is TGTGCCAGCAGCGTAGCTAGCGGGGGCGCCTACGAGCAGTACTTC. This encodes CASSVASGGAYEQYF.

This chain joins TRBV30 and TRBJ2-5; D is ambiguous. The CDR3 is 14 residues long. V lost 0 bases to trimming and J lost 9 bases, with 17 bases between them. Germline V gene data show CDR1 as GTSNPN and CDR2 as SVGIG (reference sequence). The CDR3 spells CAWSVEWARVAQYF. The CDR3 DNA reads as TGTGCCTGGAGTGTGGAATGGGCCCGAGTGGCCCAGTACTTC.

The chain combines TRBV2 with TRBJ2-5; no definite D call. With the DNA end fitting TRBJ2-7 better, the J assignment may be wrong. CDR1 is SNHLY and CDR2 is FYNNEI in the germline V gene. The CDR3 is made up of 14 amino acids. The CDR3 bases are TGTGCCAGCAGTGAAACTGGCCTACTGGGCGAGCAGTACTTC. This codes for CASSETGLLGEQYF.

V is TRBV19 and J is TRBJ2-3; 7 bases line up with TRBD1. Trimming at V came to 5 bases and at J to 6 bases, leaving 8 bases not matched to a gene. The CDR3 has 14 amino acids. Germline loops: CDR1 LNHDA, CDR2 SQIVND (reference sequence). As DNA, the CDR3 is TGTGCCAGTAGTCTACAAACAGGGGAGGATACGCAGTATTTT. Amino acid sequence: CASSLQTGEDTQYF.

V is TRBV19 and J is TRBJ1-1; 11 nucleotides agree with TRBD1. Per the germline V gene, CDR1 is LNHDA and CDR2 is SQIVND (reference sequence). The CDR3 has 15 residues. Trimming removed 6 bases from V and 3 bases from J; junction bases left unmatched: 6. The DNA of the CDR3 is TGTGCCAGTAGGGACAGGGGGCGAGTTGACACTGAAGCTTTCTTT. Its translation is CASRDRGRVDTEAFF.

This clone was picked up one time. CDR3 loop: CASKGQNYGYTF. The CDR3 DNA reads TGTGCCAGCAAAGGACAGAACTATGGCTACACCTTC. The chain joins TRBV6-5 to TRBJ1-2; D possibly corresponds to TRBD1 (6 bases). V was pared by 7 bases and J by 2 bases, with 8 bases between. From germline, CDR1 is MNHEY and CDR2 SVGAGI. The CDR3 is 12 residues long.

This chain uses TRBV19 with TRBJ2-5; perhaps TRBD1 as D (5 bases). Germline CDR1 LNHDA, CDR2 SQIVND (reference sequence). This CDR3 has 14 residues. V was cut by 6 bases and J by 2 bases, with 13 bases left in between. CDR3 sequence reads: CASRKDTYQETQYF. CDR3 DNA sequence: TGTGCCAGTAGAAAGGACACGTATCAAGAGACCCAGTACTTC.

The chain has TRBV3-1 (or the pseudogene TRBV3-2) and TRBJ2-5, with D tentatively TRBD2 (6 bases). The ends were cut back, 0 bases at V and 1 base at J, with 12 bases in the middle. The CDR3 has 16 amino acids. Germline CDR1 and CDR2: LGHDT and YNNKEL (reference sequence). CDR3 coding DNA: TGTGCCAGCAGCCAAGATACTAGCTTATCCCAAGAGACCCAGTACTTC. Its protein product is CASSQDTSLSQETQYF.

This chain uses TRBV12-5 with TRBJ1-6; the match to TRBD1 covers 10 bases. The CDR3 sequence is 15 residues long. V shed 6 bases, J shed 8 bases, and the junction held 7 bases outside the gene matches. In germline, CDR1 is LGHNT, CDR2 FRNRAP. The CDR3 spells CASGGQGPWDSPLHF. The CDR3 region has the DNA TGTGCTAGTGGGGGACAGGGGCCATGGGATTCACCCCTCCACTTT.

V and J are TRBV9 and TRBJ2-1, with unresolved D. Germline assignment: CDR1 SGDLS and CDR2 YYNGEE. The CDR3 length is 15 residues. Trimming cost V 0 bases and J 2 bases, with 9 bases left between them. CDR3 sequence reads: CASSVVAPTYNEQFF. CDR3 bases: TGTGCCAGCAGCGTAGTAGCCCCTACCTACAATGAGCAGTTCTTC.

In DNA form, the CDR3 reads TGTGCCAGCAGCTCGAGGACTAGCGGGATGCCAGATACGCAGTATTTT. The encoded protein is CASSSRTSGMPDTQYF. This sequence joins TRBV9 and TRBJ2-3; TRBD2 agrees at 12 bases. In germline, CDR1 is SGDLS, CDR2 YYNGEE. V trimming: 4 bases; J trimming: 4 bases; junction bases outside the gene matches: 7. This CDR3 is 16 amino acids long.

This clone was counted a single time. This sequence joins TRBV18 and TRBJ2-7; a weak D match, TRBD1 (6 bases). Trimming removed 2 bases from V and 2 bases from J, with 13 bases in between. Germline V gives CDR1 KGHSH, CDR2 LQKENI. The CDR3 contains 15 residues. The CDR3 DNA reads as TGTGCCAGCTCACCATCACAGGGCGAAGCCTACGAGCAGTACTTC. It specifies CASSPSQGEAYEQYF.

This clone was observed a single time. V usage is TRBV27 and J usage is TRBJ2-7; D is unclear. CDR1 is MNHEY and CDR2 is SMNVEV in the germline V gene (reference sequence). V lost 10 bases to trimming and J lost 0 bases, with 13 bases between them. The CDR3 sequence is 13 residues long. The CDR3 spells CATSPRSSYEQYF. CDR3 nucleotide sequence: TGTGCCACCTCCCCCCGGAGCTCCTACGAGCAGTACTTC.

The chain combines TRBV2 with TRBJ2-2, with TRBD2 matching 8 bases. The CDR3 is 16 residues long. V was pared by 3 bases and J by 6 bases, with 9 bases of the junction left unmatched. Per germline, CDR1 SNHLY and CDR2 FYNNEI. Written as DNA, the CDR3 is TGTGCCAGCAGTGATTACGGGGGGGCCCTGGCCGGGGAGCTGTTTTTT. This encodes CASSDYGGALAGELFF.